Below, 21 T cell receptor beta chains from the same sample are listed, as sequenced in a study of control samples from healthy donors and cancer patients. Produced via immunoSEQ multiplex PCR; TCRdb's table is partial and in-frame only. The table records about 82,000 clones, 87% of them present only once. What was sequenced was blood. These receptors came from a man in his forties or fifties in good health.

V gene TRBV12-3 or TRBV12-4 combines with J gene TRBJ2-1, with a weak D call TRBD2 (5 bases). Trimming removed 6 bases at V and 8 bases at J, with 8 bases between. The CDR3 totals 11 residues. The CDR3 spells CASSPGDEQFF. The CDR3, as DNA: TGTGCCAGCAGCCCCGGGGATGAGCAGTTCTTC.

To note about this clone: Other DNA sequences from this sample encode an identical CDR3 as well. The V call is TRBV7-3, the J call TRBJ2-2, with D maybe TRBD1 (5 bases). This CDR3 is built from 14 residues. Trimming cost V 5 bases and J 4 bases, with 11 bases left between them. Germline-derived CDR1 and CDR2 are SGHTA and FQGTGA. CDR3 sequence: CASSPQGGTGELFF. CDR3 nucleotide sequence: TGTGCCAGCAGCCCCCAGGGTGGCACCGGGGAGCTGTTTTTT. The full variable domain, in which reference TRBV7-3 and TRBJ2-2 provide the parts outside the CDR3, is GAGVSQTPSNKVTEKGKYVELRCDPISGHTALYWYRQSLGQGPEFLIYFQGTGAADDSGLPNDRFFAVRPEGSVSTLKIQRTERGDSAVYLCASSPQGGTGELFFGEGSRLTVL.

The rearrangement joins TRBV4-3 to TRBJ1-1; no clear D gene. This CDR3 contains 14 residues. V was cut by 4 bases and J by 1 base, with 10 bases left in between. Germline V lookup: CDR1 LGHNA, CDR2 YSLEER. The CDR3 is CASSREVENTEAFF. For the CDR3, the DNA is TGCGCCAGCAGCCGCGAGGTCGAGAACACTGAAGCTTTCTTT.

CDR3 sequence reads: CASSFSGNGYTF. CDR3 in DNA: TGTGCCAGCAGTTTTTCAGGAAATGGCTACACCTTC. V usage is TRBV12-3 or TRBV12-4 and J usage is TRBJ1-2; D is ambiguous. This CDR3 spans 12 amino acids. V was shortened by 3 bases and J by 6 bases, with 8 bases between the two germline ends.

The CDR3 DNA follows: TGTGCCAGCAGCCAAGATATTAGACTAGCGGGGGGCACAGATACGCAGTATTTT. This encodes CASSQDIRLAGGTDTQYF. The gene calls are TRBV3-1 (or the pseudogene TRBV3-2) and TRBJ2-3, with 12 bases identical to TRBD2. The CDR3 has 18 residues. CDR1 and CDR2 from the germline V gene are LGHDT and YNNKEL (reference sequence). Trimming cost V 0 bases and J 1 base; bases outside gene matches: 5.

V usage is TRBV11-2 and J usage is TRBJ1-4; TRBD1 agrees at 7 bases. The CDR3 length is 15 residues. The germline V gene encodes CDR1 SGHAT and CDR2 FQNNGV. After removal of 1 base from V and 7 bases from J, the junction contained 6 bases not matched to a gene. CDR3 in amino acids: CASSLVPGGAEKLFF. The DNA of the CDR3 is TGTGCCAGCAGCTTAGTCCCAGGGGGGGCTGAAAAACTGTTTTTT.

This clone has a handful of counts. V gene TRBV7-2 combines with J gene TRBJ2-5, with 12 bases fitting TRBD2. The CDR3 is 18 amino acids. V trimming: 5 bases; J trimming: 0 bases; junction bases outside the gene matches: 10. Germline CDR1 and CDR2: SGHTA and FQGNSA. Written as DNA, the CDR3 is TGTGCCAGCAGCCTACGGGCTAGCGGGAGGGCGTACCAAGAGACCCAGTACTTC. Translating it yields CASSLRASGRAYQETQYF. The variable domain in full, completed from reference TRBV7-2 and TRBJ2-5, reads GAGVSQSPSNKVTEKGKDVELRCDPISGHTALYWYRQSLGQGLEFLIYFQGNSAPDKSGLPSDRFSAERTGGSVSTLTIQRTQQEDSAVYLCASSLRASGRAYQETQYFGPGTRLLVL.

This clone appeared once. The rearrangement links TRBV6-5 to TRBJ2-7, with 9 nucleotides matching TRBD2. CDR1 MNHEY and CDR2 SVGAGI come from the germline V gene. The CDR3 length is 15 residues. The V gene end was trimmed by 4 bases and the J gene end by 2 bases; junction bases not matched to a gene: 6. The CDR3 DNA reads as TGTGCCAGCAGTTTGGGACTAGCCAAAGCCTACGAGCAGTACTTC. As protein: CASSLGLAKAYEQYF.

The chain carries TRBV3-1 (or the pseudogene TRBV3-2) and TRBJ1-1, with a possible D match to TRBD1 (5 bases). V was clipped by 4 bases and J by 7 bases, with 13 bases between them. CDR3 length: 13 amino acids. Germline CDR1 reads LGHDT; CDR2 reads YNNKEL (reference sequence). The CDR3 loop is CASSPSTEYEAFF. Here the CDR3 DNA reads TGTGCCAGCAGCCCTTCGACAGAGTATGAAGCTTTCTTT.

The V and J genes are TRBV28 and TRBJ1-1; D is perhaps TRBD1 (5 bases). The CDR3 contains 14 residues. CDR1 MDHEN and CDR2 SYDVKM come from the germline V gene. Trimming pared 3 bases from V and 4 bases from J, leaving 12 bases between. The CDR3 DNA reads TGTGCCAGCAGTTTTCTGGGGGGAGCCACTGAAGCTTTCTTT. Residues: CASSFLGGATEAFF.

Here the CDR3 DNA reads TGTGCCAGCAGCATGGGACTAGCGGGAGCCAGCTACAATGAGCAGTTCTTC. Protein product: CASSMGLAGASYNEQFF. The V gene is TRBV7-3, the J gene TRBJ2-1, with 14 positions matching TRBD2. V gave up 5 bases and J gave up 3 bases; unmatched junction bases: 6. Germline CDR1 reads SGHTA; CDR2 reads FQGTGA. This CDR3 is 17 amino acids long. The full variable domain, rest sourced from reference TRBV7-3 and TRBJ2-1, is GAGVSQTPSNKVTEKGKYVELRCDPISGHTALYWYRQSLGQGPEFLIYFQGTGAADDSGLPNDRFFAVRPEGSVSTLKIQRTERGDSAVYLCASSMGLAGASYNEQFFGPGTRLTVL.

The chain links TRBV18 to TRBJ1-5; the D gene is possibly TRBD1 (6 bases). Trimming left V 6 bases short and J 5 bases short, with 17 bases between. The CDR3 totals 15 residues. Germline loops: CDR1 KGHSH, CDR2 LQKENI. The CDR3 reads CASSLGQPADQPQHF. The CDR3 DNA follows: TGTGCCAGCTCCCTCGGACAGCCAGCGGATCAGCCCCAGCATTTT.

V is TRBV7-8 and J is TRBJ2-7, with D perhaps matching TRBD1 (7 bases). Trimming took off 0 bases at V and 3 bases at J, with 15 bases between the two ends. The CDR3 is 16 amino acids. In germline, CDR1 is SGHVS, CDR2 FQNEAQ. CDR3 residues: CASSLARQGGYYEQYF. CDR3 DNA sequence: TGTGCCAGCAGCTTAGCGCGGCAGGGGGGATACTACGAGCAGTACTTC.

The chain links TRBV3-1 (or the pseudogene TRBV3-2) to TRBJ1-3, with D uncertain. Trimming removed 3 bases at V and 2 bases at J, with 11 bases between. CDR1 LGHDT and CDR2 YNNKEL come from the germline V gene (reference sequence). The CDR3 has 15 amino acids. Here the CDR3 reads CASSHEPWAGNTIYF. CDR3 DNA: TGTGCCAGCAGCCACGAACCATGGGCTGGAAACACCATATATTTT.

The chain employs TRBV5-1 and TRBJ2-1, with D perhaps TRBD2 (6 bases). In germline, CDR1 is SGHRS, CDR2 YFSETQ. Trimming took 0 bases from V and 10 from J, leaving 11 bases between them. The CDR3 loop spans 13 amino acids. The CDR3 region has the DNA TGCGCCAGCAGCTTGGACGGAGGGCAGGAGCAGTTCTTC. Translating it yields CASSLDGGQEQFF.

This chain links TRBV3-1 (or the pseudogene TRBV3-2) with TRBJ1-6; tentative D call: TRBD1 (5 bases). Germline V gene data show CDR1 as LGHDT and CDR2 as YNNKEL (reference sequence). The CDR3 is 15 residues long. Trimming cost V 0 bases and J 6 bases, with 9 bases left between them. CDR3 sequence (DNA): TGTGCCAGCAGCCAAGATGGGGCTTTTAATTCACCCCTCCACTTT. Translation gives CASSQDGAFNSPLHF.

This chain uses TRBV27 with TRBJ2-1, with a weak D call TRBD2 (6 bases). There are 17 residues in the CDR3. Trimming cost V 4 bases and J 5 bases, with 21 bases left between them. Germline values: CDR1 MNHEY, CDR2 SMNVEV (reference sequence). The CDR3 bases are TGTGCCAGCAGTTGGGACTCCTCTTCCAGTGTTGACAATGAGCAGTTCTTC. Translating it yields CASSWDSSSSVDNEQFF.

The V and J genes are TRBV5-3 and TRBJ2-3, with D possibly being TRBD1 (5 bases). TRBV5-3 is noted as an ORF with a role that remains uncertain. The CDR3 spans 16 residues. V gave up 4 bases and J gave up 6 bases, with 21 bases separating them. CDR3 residues: CARSASDPGKGDTQYF. CDR3 nucleotide sequence: TGTGCCAGAAGCGCGAGCGATCCAGGGAAGGGGGATACGCAGTATTTT.

This clone was detected only once. The J gene is TRBJ1-6, the V gene TRBV6-4, with 7 bases that match TRBD1. The CDR3 has 14 residues. V trimming: 0 bases; J trimming: 9 bases; junction bases outside the gene matches: 2. Germline CDR1 reads MRHNA; CDR2 reads SNTAGT. This CDR3 reads CASSDSNRGSPLHF. The CDR3 nucleotides read TGTGCCAGCAGTGACTCCAACAGGGGTTCACCCCTCCACTTT.

The J gene is TRBJ2-1, the V gene TRBV2, with 10 bases lining up with TRBD1. This CDR3 spans 15 amino acids. Germline-derived CDR1 and CDR2 are SNHLY and FYNNEI. V lost 6 bases and J lost 3; bases outside the gene matches: 5. The DNA of the CDR3 is TGTGCCAGCAGGGGGACAGGGGAGCGCTACAATGAGCAGTTCTTC. Protein sequence: CASRGTGERYNEQFF.

The chain carries TRBV3-1 (or the pseudogene TRBV3-2) and TRBJ2-5; 7 nucleotides align to TRBD2. Germline assignment: CDR1 LGHDT and CDR2 YNNKEL (reference sequence). V lost 6 bases, J lost 4 bases, and 2 bases stayed unmatched. This CDR3 has 12 residues. As DNA, the CDR3 is TGTGCCAGCAGTGGGGGGGGAGAGACCCAGTACTTC. Amino acid sequence: CASSGGGETQYF.